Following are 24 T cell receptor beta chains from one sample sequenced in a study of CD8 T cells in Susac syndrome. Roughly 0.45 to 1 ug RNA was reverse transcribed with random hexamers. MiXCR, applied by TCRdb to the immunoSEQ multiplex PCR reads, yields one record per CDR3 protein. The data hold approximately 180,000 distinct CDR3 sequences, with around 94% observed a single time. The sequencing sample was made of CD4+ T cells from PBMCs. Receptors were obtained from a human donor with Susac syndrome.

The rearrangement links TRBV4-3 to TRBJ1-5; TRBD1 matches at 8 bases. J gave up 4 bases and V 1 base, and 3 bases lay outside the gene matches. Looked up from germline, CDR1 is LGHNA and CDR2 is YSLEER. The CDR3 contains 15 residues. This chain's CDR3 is CASSQGTGRNQPQHF. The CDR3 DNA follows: TGCGCCAGCAGCCAAGGGACAGGGAGAAATCAGCCCCAGCATTTT.

In nucleotides, the CDR3 is TGCGCCAGCAGCCAGGGGTCAGATCAGCCCCAGCATTTT. Translation: CASSQGSDQPQHF. The V and J genes are TRBV5-1 and TRBJ1-5; tentatively, D is TRBD1 (6 bases). Germline lookup yields CDR1 SGHRS and CDR2 YFSETQ. With 4 bases removed from V and 5 bases from J, the gap between germline ends came to 10 bases. The CDR3 consists of 13 residues.

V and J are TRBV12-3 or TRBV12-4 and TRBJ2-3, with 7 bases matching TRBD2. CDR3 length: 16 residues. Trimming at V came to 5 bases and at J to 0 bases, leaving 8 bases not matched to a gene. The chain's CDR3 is CASSRGGPISTDTQYF. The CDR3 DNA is TGTGCCAGCAGTCGCGGGGGACCGATAAGCACAGATACGCAGTATTTT.

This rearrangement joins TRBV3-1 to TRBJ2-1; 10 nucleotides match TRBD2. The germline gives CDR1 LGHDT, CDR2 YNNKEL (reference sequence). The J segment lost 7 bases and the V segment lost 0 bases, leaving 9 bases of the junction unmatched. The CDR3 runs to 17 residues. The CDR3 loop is CASSQEGLALGKNEQFF. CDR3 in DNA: TGTGCCAGCAGCCAAGAGGGACTAGCGCTAGGAAAAAATGAGCAGTTCTTC.

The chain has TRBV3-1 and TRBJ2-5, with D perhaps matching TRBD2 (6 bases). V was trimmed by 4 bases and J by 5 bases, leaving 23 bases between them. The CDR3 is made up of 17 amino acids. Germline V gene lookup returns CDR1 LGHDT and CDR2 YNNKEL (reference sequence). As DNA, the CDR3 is TGTGCCAGCAGCCCCTCCCCCTGGTTGCGGGAAAGGGAGACCCAGTACTTC. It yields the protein CASSPSPWLRERETQYF.

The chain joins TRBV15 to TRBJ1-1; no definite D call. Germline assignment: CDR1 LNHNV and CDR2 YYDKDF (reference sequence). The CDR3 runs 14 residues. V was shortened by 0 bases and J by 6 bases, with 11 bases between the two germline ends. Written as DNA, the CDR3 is TGTGCCACCAGCAGAGACCCCGCAGTTCCTGAAGCTTTCTTT. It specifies CATSRDPAVPEAFF.

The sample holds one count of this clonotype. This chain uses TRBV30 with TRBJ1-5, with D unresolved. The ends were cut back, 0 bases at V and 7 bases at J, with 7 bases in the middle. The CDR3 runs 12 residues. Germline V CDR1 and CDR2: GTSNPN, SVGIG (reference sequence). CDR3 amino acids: CAWSVRSQPQHF. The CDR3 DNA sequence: TGTGCCTGGAGTGTACGTTCCCAGCCCCAGCATTTT.

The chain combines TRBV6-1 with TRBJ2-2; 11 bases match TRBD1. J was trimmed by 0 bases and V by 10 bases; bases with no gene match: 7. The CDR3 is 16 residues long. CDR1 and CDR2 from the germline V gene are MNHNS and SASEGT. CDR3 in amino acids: CAIGQGAIANTGELFF. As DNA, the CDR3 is TGTGCCATCGGACAGGGGGCTATCGCGAACACCGGGGAGCTGTTTTTT.

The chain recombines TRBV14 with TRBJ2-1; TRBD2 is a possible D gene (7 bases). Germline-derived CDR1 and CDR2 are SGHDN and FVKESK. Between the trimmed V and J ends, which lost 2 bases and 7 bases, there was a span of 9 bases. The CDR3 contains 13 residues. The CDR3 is CASSQRGANEQFF. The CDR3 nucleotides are TGTGCCAGCAGCCAACGGGGGGCAAATGAGCAGTTCTTC.

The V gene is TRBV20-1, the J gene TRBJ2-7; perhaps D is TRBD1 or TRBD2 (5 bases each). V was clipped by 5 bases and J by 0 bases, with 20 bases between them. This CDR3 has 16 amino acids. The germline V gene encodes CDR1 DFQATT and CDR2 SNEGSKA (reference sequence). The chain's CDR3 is CSASPFEAGASYEQYF. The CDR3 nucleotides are TGCAGTGCTTCCCCCTTCGAGGCCGGGGCCTCCTACGAGCAGTACTTC.

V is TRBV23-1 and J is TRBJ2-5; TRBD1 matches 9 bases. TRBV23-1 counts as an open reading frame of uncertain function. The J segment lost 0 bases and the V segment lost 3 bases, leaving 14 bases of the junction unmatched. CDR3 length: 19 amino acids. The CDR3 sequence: CASSHPGQGKIPYQETQYF. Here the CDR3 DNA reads TGCGCCAGCAGTCATCCGGGACAGGGAAAGATCCCGTACCAAGAGACCCAGTACTTC.

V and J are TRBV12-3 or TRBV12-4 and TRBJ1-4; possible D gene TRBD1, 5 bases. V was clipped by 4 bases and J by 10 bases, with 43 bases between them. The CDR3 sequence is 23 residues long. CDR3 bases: TGTGCCAGCAGTTCCGTTTACGGCCCCACGCAGGGTATTAATGAATGGGGACGGCGAAAACTGTTTTTT. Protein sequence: CASSSVYGPTQGINEWGRRKLFF.

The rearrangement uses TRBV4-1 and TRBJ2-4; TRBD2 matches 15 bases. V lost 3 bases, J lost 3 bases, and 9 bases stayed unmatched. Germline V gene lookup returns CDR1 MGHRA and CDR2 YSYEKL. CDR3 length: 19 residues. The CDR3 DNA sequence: TGCGCCAGCAGCCACCCGGGACTAGCGGGGGGCTGGGACAAAAACATTCAGTACTTC. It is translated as CASSHPGLAGGWDKNIQYF.

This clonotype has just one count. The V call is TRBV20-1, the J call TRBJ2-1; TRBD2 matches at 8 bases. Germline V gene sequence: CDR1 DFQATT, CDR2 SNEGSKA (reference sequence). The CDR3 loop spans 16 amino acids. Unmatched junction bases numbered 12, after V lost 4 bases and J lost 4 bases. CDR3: CSAIPGLETSYNEQFF. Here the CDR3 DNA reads TGCAGTGCTATACCGGGACTAGAGACGTCTTACAATGAGCAGTTCTTC.

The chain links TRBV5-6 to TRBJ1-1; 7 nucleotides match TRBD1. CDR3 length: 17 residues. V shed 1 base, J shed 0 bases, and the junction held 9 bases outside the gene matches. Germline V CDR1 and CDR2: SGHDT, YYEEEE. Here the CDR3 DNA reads TGTGCCAGCAGCTTGAAACAGGGGCTCCCCATGAACACTGAAGCTTTCTTT. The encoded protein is CASSLKQGLPMNTEAFF. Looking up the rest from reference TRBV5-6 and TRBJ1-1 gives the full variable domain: DAGVTQSPTHLIKTRGQQVTLRCSPKSGHDTVSWYQQALGQGPQFIFQYYEEEERQRGNFPDRFSGHQFPNYSSELNVNALLLGDSALYLCASSLKQGLPMNTEAFFGQGTRLTVV.

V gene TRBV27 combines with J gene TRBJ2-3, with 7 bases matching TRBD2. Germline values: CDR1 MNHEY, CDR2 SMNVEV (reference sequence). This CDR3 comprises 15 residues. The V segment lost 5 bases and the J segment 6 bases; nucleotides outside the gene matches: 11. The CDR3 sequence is CASSPWTRSMDTQYF. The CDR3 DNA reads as TGTGCCAGCAGTCCCTGGACTAGATCGATGGATACGCAGTATTTT.

In nucleotides, the CDR3 is TGTGCCAGCAGCGTAGGAAGACAGGAAGAGACCCAGTACTTC. Protein sequence: CASSVGRQEETQYF. This chain uses TRBV9 with TRBJ2-5, with D perhaps TRBD1 (6 bases). V was trimmed by 0 bases and J by 3 bases, leaving 9 bases between them. Germline-derived CDR1 and CDR2 are SGDLS and YYNGEE. This CDR3 region has 14 residues.

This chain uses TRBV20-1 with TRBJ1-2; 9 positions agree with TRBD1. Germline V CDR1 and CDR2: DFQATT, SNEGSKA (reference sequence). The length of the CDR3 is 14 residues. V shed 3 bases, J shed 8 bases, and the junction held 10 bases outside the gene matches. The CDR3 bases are TGCAGTGCTAGTTTGGACAGGGGACTTGACGGCTACACCTTC. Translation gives CSASLDRGLDGYTF.

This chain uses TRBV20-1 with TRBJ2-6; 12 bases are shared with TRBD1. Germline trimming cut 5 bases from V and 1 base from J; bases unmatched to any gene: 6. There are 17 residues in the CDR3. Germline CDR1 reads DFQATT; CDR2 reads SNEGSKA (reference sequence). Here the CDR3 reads CSASWDRGLSGANVLTF. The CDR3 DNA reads TGCAGTGCTTCCTGGGACAGGGGGCTTTCTGGGGCCAACGTCCTGACTTTC.

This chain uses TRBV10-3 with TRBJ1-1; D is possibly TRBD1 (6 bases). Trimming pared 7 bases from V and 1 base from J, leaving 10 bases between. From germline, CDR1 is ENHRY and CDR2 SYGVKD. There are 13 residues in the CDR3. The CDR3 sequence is CAITGGTNTEAFF. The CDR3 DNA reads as TGTGCCATCACGGGGGGCACGAACACTGAAGCTTTCTTT.

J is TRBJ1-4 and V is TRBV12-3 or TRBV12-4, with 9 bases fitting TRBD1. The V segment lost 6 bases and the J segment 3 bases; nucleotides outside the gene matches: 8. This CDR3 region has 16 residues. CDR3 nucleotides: TGTGCCAGCAGACCCGGGACAGGGATCGCTAATGAAAAACTGTTTTTT. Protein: CASRPGTGIANEKLFF.

This CDR3 reads CAWSGRTGSTLKLSNLEAFF. The CDR3, as DNA: TGTGCCTGGAGTGGGAGGACAGGGTCTACACTGAAGCTTTCCAACCTTGAAGCTTTCTTT. The gene calls are TRBV30 and TRBJ1-1, with 8 bases fitting TRBD1. This CDR3 comprises 20 residues. The ends lost 1 base at V and 7 bases at J; junction bases unmatched: 26. The germline gives CDR1 GTSNPN, CDR2 SVGIG (reference sequence).

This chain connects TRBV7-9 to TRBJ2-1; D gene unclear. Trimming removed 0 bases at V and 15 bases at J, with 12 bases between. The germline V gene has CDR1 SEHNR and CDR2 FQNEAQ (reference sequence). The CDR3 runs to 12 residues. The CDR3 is CASSLANIPPFF. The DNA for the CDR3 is TGTGCCAGCAGCTTAGCGAACATACCCCCGTTCTTC.

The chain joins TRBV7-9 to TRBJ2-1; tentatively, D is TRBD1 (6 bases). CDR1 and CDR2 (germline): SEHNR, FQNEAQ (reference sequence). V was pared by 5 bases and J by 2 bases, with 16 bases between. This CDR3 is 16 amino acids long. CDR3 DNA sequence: TGTGCCAGCAGCCGACCCTCGGGACAACCCTACAATGAGCAGTTCTTC. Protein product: CASSRPSGQPYNEQFF.